The source of this T cell receptor (beta chain) is a study of chemoradiotherapy in HPV16-positive cancers. Repertoires were sampled repeatedly during chemoradiotherapy. General observations from the study: Non-HPV-specific T cells did not expand in tumors during treatment, whereas candidate HPV-specific clones and E7-related motifs did. Only a couple of HPV16-positive patients supplied the functional HPV-specificity definition.

This clone was recorded only once. As yet, its antigen is unknown. The protocol was immunoSEQ multiplex PCR, while the TCRdb copy is restricted to in-frame clones and leaves out a portion. The sample lists some 2,000 clones, about four fifths occurring once. This CDR3 is 15 amino acids long. Per germline, CDR1 KGHSH and CDR2 LQKENI. Deletions cut 0 bases from V and 1 base from J, with 9 bases between. The receptor's source is a human donor with HPV-associated anogenital cancer. The sample consisted of tumor tissue, taken from a patient who underwent chemoradiotherapy. The rearrangement links TRBV18 to TRBJ2-5, with D uncertain. In DNA, the CDR3 is TGTGCCAGCTCACCACCGGGCAGATTCCAAGAGACCCAGTACTTC. Translating gives CASSPPGRFQETQYF.